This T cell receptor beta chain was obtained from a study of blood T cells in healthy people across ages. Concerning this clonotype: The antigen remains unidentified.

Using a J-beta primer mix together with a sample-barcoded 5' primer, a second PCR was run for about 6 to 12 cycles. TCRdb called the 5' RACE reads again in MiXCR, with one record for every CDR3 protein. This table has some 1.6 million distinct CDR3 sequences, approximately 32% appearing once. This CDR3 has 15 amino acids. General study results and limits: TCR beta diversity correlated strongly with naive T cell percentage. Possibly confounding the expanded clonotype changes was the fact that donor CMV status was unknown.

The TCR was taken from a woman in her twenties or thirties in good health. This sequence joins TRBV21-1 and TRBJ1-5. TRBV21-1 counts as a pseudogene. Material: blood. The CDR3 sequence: CASSKSSWFWQPQHF. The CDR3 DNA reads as TGTGCCAGCAGCAAAAGTTCATGGTTCTGGCAGCCCCAGCATTTT.